This T cell receptor beta chain was recovered during a study of cytomegalovirus exposure and HLA in healthy donors. Looking at the study overall: Later, an analysis reported that the 95 to 150 validation repertoires had used the same platform as the approximately 680 first-cohort repertoires. Regarding the study as a whole: Three chains linked to CMV were shown in vitro to be specific for CMV antigens. TCR beta chains numbering more than 150 were designated cytomegalovirus-associated.

Worth noting for this clone: Its target is not known.

CDR3 length: 15 residues. The J segment lost 2 bases and the V segment lost 6 bases, leaving 5 bases of the junction unmatched. Per germline, CDR1 MNHEY and CDR2 SVGAGI. TCRdb's copy holds only in-frame clones and misses some; the assay was immunoSEQ multiplex PCR. The sample has 150,000 or so clones, 70% to 90% seen once. Sequenced sample: PBMCs. This sequence was found in a woman aged 18-35 years in good health and CMV-seropositive. V is TRBV6-5 and J is TRBJ2-2, with 8 nucleotides matching TRBD1. CDR3: CASRRTGINTGELFF. The CDR3 DNA sequence: TGTGCCAGCAGACGGACAGGGATTAACACCGGGGAGCTGTTTTTT.